A single sample gave rise to the 18 T cell receptor beta chains below, sequenced in a study of blood T cell repertoires in COVID-19. Assay: immunoSEQ multiplex PCR; the TCRdb copy retains only in-frame clones and omits some. The repertoire holds about 140,000 clones, with 70% to 90% as singletons. Sequenced material: peripheral blood. The receptors come from a woman aged 60 to 75 with acute or convalescent COVID-19.

V and J are TRBV6-2 or TRBV6-3 and TRBJ1-6, with D perhaps TRBD1 (6 bases). The V and J ends lost 4 bases and 14 bases respectively, with 15 bases between them. The CDR3 sequence is 13 residues long. Germline V gene data show CDR1 as MNHEY and CDR2 as SVGEGT. In DNA form, the CDR3 reads TGTGCCAGCAGTTGGGGGACCCAGGGGACCCTCCACTTT. It yields the protein CASSWGTQGTLHF.

This rearrangement joins TRBV14 to TRBJ2-2, with D unclear. CDR3 size: 14 residues. CDR1 SGHDN and CDR2 FVKESK come from the germline V gene. Between the trimmed V and J ends, which lost 1 base and 6 bases, there was a span of 9 bases. The CDR3 is CASSQGLSPGELFF. The CDR3 nucleotides are TGTGCCAGCAGCCAAGGACTTAGCCCCGGGGAGCTGTTTTTT.

The V call is TRBV6-6, the J call TRBJ1-1, with D unclear. Trimming stripped 6 bases from V and 4 bases from J, with 18 bases between. The CDR3 extends over 15 amino acids. The germline V gene encodes CDR1 MNHNY and CDR2 SVGAGI (reference sequence). CDR3 residues: CASSPSQDLFTEAFF. The CDR3 nucleotides read TGTGCCAGCAGCCCCAGCCAGGATTTATTCACTGAAGCTTTCTTT.

This clone was detected only once. The V and J genes are TRBV5-1 and TRBJ2-2; D is undetermined. CDR3 size: 15 residues. Germline V gene sequence: CDR1 SGHRS, CDR2 YFSETQ. V was cut by 0 bases and J by 5 bases, with 11 bases left in between. The CDR3 DNA sequence: TGCGCCAGCAGCTTGGAGGCAGGAAAAACCGGGGAGCTGTTTTTT. Translating gives CASSLEAGKTGELFF.

J is TRBJ1-2 and V is TRBV9; D remains unclear. The CDR3 covers 15 residues. Germline V CDR1 and CDR2: SGDLS, YYNGEE. Trimming took 0 bases from V and 9 from J, leaving 18 bases between them. The CDR3, as DNA: TGTGCCAGCAGCGTAGGAGGGCAGGACGCTATGCGCTACACCTTC. Its protein is CASSVGGQDAMRYTF.

This chain connects TRBV20-1 to TRBJ1-1; unclear D gene. This CDR3 region has 12 residues. V was pared by 6 bases and J by 6 bases, with 14 bases between. Germline CDR1 and CDR2: DFQATT and SNEGSKA (reference sequence). The CDR3 DNA reads TGCAGTGCCAGTCGGAGGGAATCTGAAGCTTTCTTT. This sequence encodes CSASRRESEAFF.

The genes are TRBV6-5 and TRBJ1-1; 7 bases agree with TRBD1. The CDR3 totals 14 residues. Germline CDR1 reads MNHEY; CDR2 reads SVGAGI. With V trimmed by 6 bases and J by 0 bases, 4 bases remained unmatched. The DNA of the CDR3 is TGTGCCAGCAGCCCCGGGACAGTGAACACTGAAGCTTTCTTT. Translation: CASSPGTVNTEAFF.

This clone was seen only once. This chain connects TRBV7-3 to TRBJ2-1; D may be TRBD1 (5 bases). V was shortened by 5 bases and J by 10 bases, with 9 bases between the two germline ends. The length of the CDR3 is 11 residues. Germline assignment: CDR1 SGHTA and CDR2 FQGTGA. CDR3 DNA: TGTGCCAGCAGCCAGGGAAGGGAGCAGTTCTTC. Translation: CASSQGREQFF.

The chain has TRBV29-1 and TRBJ2-7; D is ambiguous. Germline assignment: CDR1 SQVTM and CDR2 ANQGSEA. CDR3 length: 13 amino acids. Trimming removed 6 bases at V and 0 bases at J, with 12 bases between. In DNA form, the CDR3 reads TGCAGCGTAGTGACACGAAGCTCCTACGAGCAGTACTTC. Its translation: CSVVTRSSYEQYF.

V gene TRBV28 combines with J gene TRBJ1-5; weak D call: TRBD1 (5 bases). CDR1 is MDHEN, CDR2 SYDVKM, per germline. Trimming stripped 6 bases from V and 0 bases from J, with 12 bases between. This CDR3 spans 15 amino acids. The CDR3: CASRQGFGSNQPQHF. The CDR3 DNA is TGTGCCAGCAGGCAGGGTTTTGGTAGCAATCAGCCCCAGCATTTT. The complete variable domain, with remaining parts taken from reference TRBV28 and TRBJ1-5, reads DVKVTQSSRYLVKRTGEKVFLECVQDMDHENMFWYRQDPGLGLRLIYFSYDVKMKEKGDIPEGYSVSREKKERFSLILESASTNQTSMYLCASRQGFGSNQPQHFGDGTRLSIL.

This chain connects TRBV5-5 to TRBJ2-7; unclear D gene. The V end lost 0 bases, the J end lost 0 bases, and 7 bases lay between the germline ends. Germline CDR1 SGHKS, CDR2 YYEKEE (reference sequence). There are 14 residues in the CDR3. For the CDR3, the DNA is TGTGCCAGCAGCTTGGGACACAGCTCCTACGAGCAGTACTTC. As protein: CASSLGHSSYEQYF.

Here the CDR3 reads CASSIRWTGEAPLHF. In nucleotides, the CDR3 is TGTGCCAGTAGTATTCGATGGACAGGGGAAGCACCCCTCCACTTT. The gene calls are TRBV19 and TRBJ1-6, with TRBD1 matching 9 bases. With V trimmed by 3 bases and J by 11 bases, 8 bases remained unmatched. The germline CDR1 and CDR2 sequences are LNHDA and SQIVND (reference sequence). This CDR3 spans 15 amino acids.

The V call is TRBV30, the J call TRBJ2-3; weak D call: TRBD2 (6 bases). Germline values: CDR1 GTSNPN, CDR2 SVGIG (reference sequence). V lost 0 bases and J lost 1, with 11 bases in between. The CDR3 contains 15 residues. CDR3 in amino acids: CAWSVQEGGTDTQYF. The CDR3 DNA is TGTGCCTGGAGTGTACAGGAGGGTGGCACAGATACGCAGTATTTT.

The rearrangement joins TRBV10-3 to TRBJ1-6, with 8 bases lining up with TRBD1. J gave up 9 bases and V 4 bases, and 5 bases lay outside the gene matches. The CDR3 is made up of 14 amino acids. CDR1 and CDR2 (germline): ENHRY, SYGVKD. CDR3 DNA: TGTGCCATCAGTGGCGGACAGGGCGGTTCACCCCTCCACTTT. Translating it yields CAISGGQGGSPLHF.

This chain links TRBV29-1 with TRBJ1-4, with 10 positions matching TRBD1. The CDR3 is 13 amino acids. J was trimmed by 5 bases and V by 7 bases; bases with no gene match: 4. From germline, CDR1 is SQVTM and CDR2 ANQGSEA. CDR3 region: CSGTGGGNEKLFF. The CDR3 DNA is TGCAGCGGGACAGGGGGAGGGAATGAAAAACTGTTTTTT. Together with reference TRBV29-1 and TRBJ1-4, the CDR3 gives the full variable domain: SAVISQKPSRDICQRGTSLTIQCQVDSQVTMMFWYRQQPGQSLTLIATANQGSEATYESGFVIDKFPISRPNLTFSTLTVSNMSPEDSSIYLCSGTGGGNEKLFFGSGTQLSVL.

The chain carries TRBV14 and TRBJ2-7; 8 bases line up with TRBD1. Germline V gene data show CDR1 as SGHDN and CDR2 as FVKESK. After removal of 6 bases from V and 2 bases from J, the junction contained 9 bases not matched to a gene. The CDR3 consists of 15 residues. The CDR3 DNA reads TGTGCCAGCAGTCTCGGGACAGGACTTACCTACGAGCAGTACTTC. Its protein is CASSLGTGLTYEQYF. Together with reference TRBV14 and TRBJ2-7, the CDR3 gives the full variable domain: EAGVTQFPSHSVIEKGQTVTLRCDPISGHDNLYWYRRVMGKEIKFLLHFVKESKQDESGMPNNRFLAERTGGTYSTLKVQPAELEDSGVYFCASSLGTGLTYEQYFGPGTRLTVT.

The rearrangement links TRBV9 to TRBJ1-1; D unresolved. Germline V gene data show CDR1 as SGDLS and CDR2 as YYNGEE. Trimming took off 0 bases at V and 6 bases at J, with 15 bases between the two ends. The CDR3 is 15 residues long. CDR3: CASSVGILGEAEAFF. The CDR3 nucleotides read TGTGCCAGCAGCGTAGGAATATTGGGAGAGGCTGAAGCTTTCTTT. Combining the CDR3 with reference TRBV9 and TRBJ1-1 gives the whole variable domain DSGVTQTPKHLITATGQRVTLRCSPRSGDLSVYWYQQSLDQGLQFLIQYYNGEERAKGNILERFSAQQFPDLHSELNLSSLELGDSALYFCASSVGILGEAEAFFGQGTRLTVV.

The V call is TRBV4-1, the J call TRBJ2-2; TRBD1 is a possible D gene (5 bases). Germline V CDR1 and CDR2: MGHRA, YSYEKL. Deletions cut 4 bases from V and 7 bases from J, with 22 bases between. The CDR3 runs 17 residues. The CDR3 region is CASSLMGQVLKGGELFF. The CDR3 DNA is TGCGCCAGCAGCCTTATGGGGCAGGTCCTCAAGGGCGGGGAGCTGTTTTTT.